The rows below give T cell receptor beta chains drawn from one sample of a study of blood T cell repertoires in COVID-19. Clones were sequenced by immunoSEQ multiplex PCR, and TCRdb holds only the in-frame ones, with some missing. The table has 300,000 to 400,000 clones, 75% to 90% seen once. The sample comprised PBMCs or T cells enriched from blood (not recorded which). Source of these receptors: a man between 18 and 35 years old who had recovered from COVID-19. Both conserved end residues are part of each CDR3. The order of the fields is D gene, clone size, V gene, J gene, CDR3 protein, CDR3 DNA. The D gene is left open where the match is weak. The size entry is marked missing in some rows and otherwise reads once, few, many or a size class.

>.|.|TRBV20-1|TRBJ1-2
CSAGLRFEDTF
TGCAGTGCAGGCCTAAGGTTCGAGGACACCTTC
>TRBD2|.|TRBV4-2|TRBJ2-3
CASSQDPLAGGTDTQYF
TGTGCCAGCAGCCAAGATCCCCTAGCGGGAGGCACAGATACGCAGTATTTT
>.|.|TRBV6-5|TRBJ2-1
CASSYNRYNEQFF
TGTGCCAGCAGTTACAATCGCTACAATGAGCAGTTCTTC
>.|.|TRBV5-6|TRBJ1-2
CASSLSLGSYGYTF
TGTGCCAGCAGCTTATCGTTAGGGAGCTATGGCTACACCTTC
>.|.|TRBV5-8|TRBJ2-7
CASSLAEPRYF
TGTGCCAGCAGCTTGGCCGAGCCGCGGTACTTC
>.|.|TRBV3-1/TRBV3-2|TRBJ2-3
CASSQDRSGSTQYF
TGTGCCAGCAGCCAAGATCGCAGCGGTTCTACGCAGTATTTT
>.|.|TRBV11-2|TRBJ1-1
CASSPHDKMNTEAFF
TGTGCCAGCAGCCCACACGACAAGATGAACACTGAAGCTTTCTTT
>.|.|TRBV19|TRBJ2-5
CASRPNRLVFETQYF
TGTGCCAGTAGACCGAACCGACTAGTCTTTGAGACCCAGTACTTC
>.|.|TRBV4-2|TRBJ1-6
CASSQDFKAAYSPLHF
TGTGCCAGCAGCCAAGATTTTAAGGCGGCTTATTCACCCCTCCACTTT
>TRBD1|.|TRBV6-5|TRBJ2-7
CASSTRQGPYEQYF
TGTGCCAGCAGTACCCGACAGGGCCCCTACGAGCAGTACTTC
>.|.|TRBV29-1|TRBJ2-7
CSVTRDSYEQYF
TGCAGCGTTACCAGGGACTCCTACGAGCAGTACTTC
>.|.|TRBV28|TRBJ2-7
CASSFLSGHNYEQYF
TGTGCCAGCAGTTTTCTCTCCGGACACAATTACGAGCAGTACTTC
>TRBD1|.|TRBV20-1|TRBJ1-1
CSARGQAIAFF
TGCAGTGCTAGGGGACAGGCAATAGCTTTCTTT
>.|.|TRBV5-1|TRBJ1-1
CASSLLRVNTEAFF
TGCGCCAGCAGCTTACTCAGGGTGAACACTGAAGCTTTCTTT
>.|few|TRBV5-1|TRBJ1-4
CASTPQGLGEKLFF
TGCGCCAGCACCCCACAGGGCCTTGGGGAAAAACTGTTTTTT
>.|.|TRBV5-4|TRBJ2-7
CASSYNRYEQYF
TGTGCCAGCAGTTATAACAGATACGAGCAGTACTTC
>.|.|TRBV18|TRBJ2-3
CASSPSLAPDTQYF
TGTGCCAGCTCACCATCCCTAGCGCCAGATACGCAGTATTTT
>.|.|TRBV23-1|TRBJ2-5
CASSPPPDRRETQYF
TGCGCCAGCAGTCCTCCCCCCGACAGGCGAGAGACCCAGTACTTC
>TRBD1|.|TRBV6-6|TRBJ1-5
CASRGRDRDDQPQHF
TGTGCCAGCAGGGGCCGGGACAGGGATGATCAGCCCCAGCATTTT
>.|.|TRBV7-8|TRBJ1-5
CASSSTGFNQPQHF
TGTGCCAGCAGCTCCACAGGGTTCAATCAGCCCCAGCATTTT
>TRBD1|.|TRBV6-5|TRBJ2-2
CASRSTGAYGELFF
TGTGCCAGCAGATCCACAGGGGCGTACGGGGAGCTGTTTTTT
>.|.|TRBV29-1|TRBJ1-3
CSVETTGLGNTIYF
TGCAGCGTCGAGACCACAGGGCTTGGAAACACCATATATTTT
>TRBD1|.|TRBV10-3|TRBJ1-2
CAISGQGRPNGYTF
TGTGCCATCAGTGGACAGGGGCGCCCTAATGGCTACACCTTC
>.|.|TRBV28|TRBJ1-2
CASSSPGHHSNYGYTF
TGTGCCAGCAGCTCGCCGGGACACCATTCTAACTATGGCTACACCTTC
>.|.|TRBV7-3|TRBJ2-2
CASSSYPGELFF
TGTGCCAGCAGCTCTTATCCCGGGGAGCTGTTTTTT
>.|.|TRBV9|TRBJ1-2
CASSVVTDYGYTF
TGTGCCAGCAGCGTAGTGACAGACTATGGCTACACCTTC
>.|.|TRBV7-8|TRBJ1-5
CASSFGRGNQPQHF
TGTGCCAGCAGCTTCGGCCGGGGAAATCAGCCCCAGCATTTT
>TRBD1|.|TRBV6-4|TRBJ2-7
CASSKGQGPSYEQYF
TGTGCCAGCAGTAAGGGACAGGGGCCCTCCTACGAGCAGTACTTC
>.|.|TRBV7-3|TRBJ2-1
CASSPNGAYNEQFF
TGTGCCAGCAGCCCAAACGGGGCCTACAATGAGCAGTTCTTC
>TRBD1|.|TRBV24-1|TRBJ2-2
CATSESGQETGELFF
TGTGCCACCAGTGAGTCGGGACAGGAGACCGGGGAGCTGTTTTTT
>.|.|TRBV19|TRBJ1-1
CASSSNLNTEAFF
TGTGCCAGTAGTTCGAACTTAAACACTGAAGCTTTCTTT
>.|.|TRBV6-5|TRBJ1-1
CASRKQGVNTEAFF
TGTGCCAGCAGGAAACAGGGAGTGAACACTGAAGCTTTCTTT
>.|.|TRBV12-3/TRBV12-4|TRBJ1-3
CASSKGAGNTIYF
TGTGCCAGCAGTAAAGGGGCTGGAAACACCATATATTTT
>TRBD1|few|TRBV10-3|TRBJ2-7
CAISGGQDYEQYF
TGTGCCATCAGTGGAGGACAGGACTACGAGCAGTACTTC
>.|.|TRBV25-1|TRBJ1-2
CASSAGRAVGYTF
TGTGCCAGCAGTGCAGGCAGGGCTGTTGGCTACACCTTC
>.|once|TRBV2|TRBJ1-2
CASSEYNNYGYTF
TGTGCCAGCAGTGAGTACAATAACTATGGCTACACCTTC
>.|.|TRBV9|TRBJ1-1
CASSIQGGIEAFF
TGTGCCAGCAGCATTCAGGGAGGAATTGAAGCTTTCTTT
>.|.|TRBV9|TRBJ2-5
CASSVGQFQETQYF
TGTGCCAGCAGCGTAGGGCAGTTCCAAGAGACCCAGTACTTC
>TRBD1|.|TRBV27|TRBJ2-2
CASSADRDRSPRDGELFF
TGTGCCAGCAGTGCTGACCGGGACAGGTCCCCCAGGGACGGGGAGCTGTTTTTT
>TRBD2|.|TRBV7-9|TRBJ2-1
CASSKTGLASSYNEQFF
TGTGCCAGCAGCAAAACGGGACTAGCGAGCTCCTACAATGAGCAGTTCTTC
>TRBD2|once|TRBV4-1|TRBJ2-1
CASSQDPSGVANEQFF
TGCGCCAGCAGCCAAGATCCTAGCGGGGTGGCAAATGAGCAGTTCTTC
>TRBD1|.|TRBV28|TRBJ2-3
CASSPAGQGAVTDTQYF
TGTGCCAGCAGCCCGGCGGGACAGGGGGCTGTCACAGATACGCAGTATTTT
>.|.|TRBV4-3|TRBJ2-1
CASTFSTGAYNEQFF
TGCGCCAGCACATTTTCCACGGGGGCCTACAATGAGCAGTTCTTC
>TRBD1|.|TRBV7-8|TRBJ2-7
CASSLDGTGDYEQYF
TGTGCCAGCAGCTTAGACGGGACAGGGGACTACGAGCAGTACTTC
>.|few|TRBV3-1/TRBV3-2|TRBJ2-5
CASSQYTGRSQETQYF
TGTGCCAGCAGCCAATATACGGGGAGATCACAAGAGACCCAGTACTTC